The present TCR beta chain was sequenced within a study of shared clonotypes between healthy human individuals. Study-wide background: Participating donors consisted of a couple of women and a few men aged 18 to 49. General study findings and limits: Naive subsets usually exceeded memory subsets in estimated richness.

On this clone: The antigen remains undetermined.

This CDR3 spans 13 amino acids. The V end was cut by 7 bases, the J end by 2 bases, with 11 bases between. Germline values: CDR1 MDHEN, CDR2 SYDVKM. Positively selected for CCR7, the CD45RO-negative cells used as naive CD8 cells excluded terminally differentiated effector memory CD45RA+ cells. Here immunoSEQ multiplex PCR was the method, and the copy in TCRdb shows in-frame clones only, minus some. The sample lists some 2,100,000 clones, 85% to 95% occurring once. Sequences were obtained from naive CD8+ T cells from PBMCs. The sequence came from a man in his late teens or twenties in good health. Some clones in this sample may be carry-over from other donors' samples. The genes are TRBV28 and TRBJ1-2, with D possibly TRBD1 on 5 matching bases. The CDR3, as DNA: TGTGCCAGCATCGAGGGACCAAACTATGGCTACACCTTC. The encoded protein is CASIEGPNYGYTF.